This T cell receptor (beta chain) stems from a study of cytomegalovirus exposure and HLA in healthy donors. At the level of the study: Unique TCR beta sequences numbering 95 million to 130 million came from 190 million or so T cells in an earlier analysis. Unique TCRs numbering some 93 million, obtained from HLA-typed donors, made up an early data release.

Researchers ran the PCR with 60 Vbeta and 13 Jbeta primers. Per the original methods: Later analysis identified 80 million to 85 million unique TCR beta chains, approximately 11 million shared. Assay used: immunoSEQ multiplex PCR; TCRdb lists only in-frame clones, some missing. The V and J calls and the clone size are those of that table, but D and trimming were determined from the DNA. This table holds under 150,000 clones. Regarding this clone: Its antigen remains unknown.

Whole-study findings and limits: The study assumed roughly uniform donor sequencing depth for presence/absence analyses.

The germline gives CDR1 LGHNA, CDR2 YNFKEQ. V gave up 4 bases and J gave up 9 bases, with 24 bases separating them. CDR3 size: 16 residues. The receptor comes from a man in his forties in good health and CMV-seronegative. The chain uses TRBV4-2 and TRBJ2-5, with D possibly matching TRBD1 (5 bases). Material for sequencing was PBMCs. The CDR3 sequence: CASSPTVMSQGRAQYF. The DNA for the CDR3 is TGTGCCAGCAGCCCCACCGTTATGTCGCAGGGCAGGGCCCAGTACTTC.